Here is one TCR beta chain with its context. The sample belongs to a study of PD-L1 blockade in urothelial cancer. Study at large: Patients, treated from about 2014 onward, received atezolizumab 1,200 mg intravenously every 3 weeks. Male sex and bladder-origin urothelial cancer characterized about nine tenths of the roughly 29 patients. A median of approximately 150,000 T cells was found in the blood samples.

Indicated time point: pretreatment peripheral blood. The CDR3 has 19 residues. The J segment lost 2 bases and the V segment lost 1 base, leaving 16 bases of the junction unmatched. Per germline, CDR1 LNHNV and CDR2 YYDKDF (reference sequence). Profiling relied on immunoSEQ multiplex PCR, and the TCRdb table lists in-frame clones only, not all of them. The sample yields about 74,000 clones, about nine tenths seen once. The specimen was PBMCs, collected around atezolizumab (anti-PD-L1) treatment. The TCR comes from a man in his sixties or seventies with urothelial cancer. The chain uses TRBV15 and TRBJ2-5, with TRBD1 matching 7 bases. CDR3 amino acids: CATSRATPLGTEGQETQYF. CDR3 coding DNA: TGTGCCACCAGCAGAGCAACACCGCTTGGGACAGAGGGTCAAGAGACCCAGTACTTC. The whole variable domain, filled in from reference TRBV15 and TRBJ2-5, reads DAMVIQNPRYQVTQFGKPVTLSCSQTLNHNVMYWYQQKSSQAPKLLFHYYDKDFNNEADTPDNFQSRRPNTSFCFLDIRSPGLGDTAMYLCATSRATPLGTEGQETQYFGPGTRLLVL.